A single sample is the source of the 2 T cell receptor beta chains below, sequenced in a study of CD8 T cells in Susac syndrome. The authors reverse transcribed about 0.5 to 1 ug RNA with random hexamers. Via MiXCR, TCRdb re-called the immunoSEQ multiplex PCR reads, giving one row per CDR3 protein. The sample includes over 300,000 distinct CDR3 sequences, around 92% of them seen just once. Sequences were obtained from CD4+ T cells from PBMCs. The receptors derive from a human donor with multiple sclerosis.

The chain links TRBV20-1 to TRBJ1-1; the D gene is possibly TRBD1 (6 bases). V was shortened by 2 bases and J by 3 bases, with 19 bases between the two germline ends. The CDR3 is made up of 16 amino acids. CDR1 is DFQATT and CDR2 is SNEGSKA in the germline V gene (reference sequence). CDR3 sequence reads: CSARSTGRGGYTEAFF. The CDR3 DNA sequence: TGCAGTGCTAGATCTACAGGGCGCGGGGGATACACTGAAGCTTTCTTT.

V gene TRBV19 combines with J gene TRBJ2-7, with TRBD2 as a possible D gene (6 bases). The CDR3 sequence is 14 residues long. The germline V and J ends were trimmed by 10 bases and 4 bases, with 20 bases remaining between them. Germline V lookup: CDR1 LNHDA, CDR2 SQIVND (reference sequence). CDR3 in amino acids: CATSSGLRGYEQYF. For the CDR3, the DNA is TGTGCCACCTCCTCTGGGCTGCGGGGATACGAGCAGTACTTC.